This is a list of T cell receptor beta chains from one sample in a study of blood T cell repertoires in COVID-19. Libraries were prepared by immunoSEQ multiplex PCR; TCRdb keeps only in-frame clonotypes and omits some of them. The table has around 110,000 clones, 70% to 85% seen once. The sequenced material came from peripheral blood. These receptor sequences come from a woman aged 55-70 years with acute or convalescent COVID-19. Each CDR3 is given with its conserved first and last residue. A D gene is named only where the DNA matches it firmly. Size is stated for part of the rows, as once, few or many counts, or as a class when the clone is expanded.

v_gene	j_gene	len	abundance	d_gene	CDR3aa	CDR3nt
TRBV3-1/TRBV3-2	TRBJ2-5	17	-	TRBD2	CASSQDPKRGALETQYF	TGTGCCAGCAGCCAAGATCCCAAGCGGGGGGCGTTAGAGACCCAGTACTTC
TRBV28	TRBJ2-3	17	-	TRBD2	CASSLGLAGVGTDTQYF	TGTGCCAGCAGTTTAGGGCTAGCGGGAGTTGGCACAGATACGCAGTATTTT
TRBV28	TRBJ2-1	15	-	-	CASSFSSAGKNEQFF	TGTGCCAGCAGTTTTAGCTCGGCAGGGAAAAATGAGCAGTTCTTC
TRBV2	TRBJ1-2	14	-	TRBD1	CASRGGQGNYGYTF	TGTGCCAGCAGGGGCGGACAGGGAAACTATGGCTACACCTTC
TRBV18	TRBJ2-1	16	once	TRBD1	CASSPPTGGSYNEQFF	TGTGCCAGCTCACCACCGACAGGGGGGTCCTACAATGAGCAGTTCTTC
TRBV27	TRBJ2-3	18	-	TRBD2	CASSLGRPGLVSTDTQYF	TGTGCCAGCAGTTTAGGGAGGCCGGGACTAGTAAGCACAGATACGCAGTATTTT
TRBV11-2	TRBJ2-3	15	-	TRBD2	CASSPWTSATDTQYF	TGTGCCAGCAGCCCCTGGACTAGCGCGACGGATACGCAGTATTTT
TRBV7-9	TRBJ2-3	15	-	TRBD2	CASSLASGGTDTQYF	TGTGCCAGCAGCTTGGCTAGCGGGGGGACCGATACGCAGTATTTT
TRBV5-1	TRBJ2-5	18	-	-	CASSLAGTGTLVEETQYF	TGCGCCAGCAGCTTGGCGGGAACCGGGACACTAGTAGAAGAGACCCAGTACTTC
TRBV4-1	TRBJ1-2	14	-	TRBD1	CASSPTGSNYGYTF	TGCGCCAGCAGCCCGACAGGGTCCAACTATGGCTACACCTTC
TRBV6-5	TRBJ1-4	14	-	TRBD1	CASNPGQMNEKLFF	TGTGCCAGCAATCCGGGACAGATGAATGAAAAACTGTTTTTT
TRBV5-1	TRBJ2-7	14	-	TRBD1	CASSLDRGLYEQYF	TGCGCCAGCAGCTTGGACAGGGGGCTCTACGAGCAGTACTTC
TRBV4-2	TRBJ2-1	18	-	TRBD2	CASSQGTSGRIGSYEQFF	TGTGCCAGCAGCCAGGGGACTAGCGGGAGGATAGGGAGCTATGAGCAGTTCTTC
TRBV7-2	TRBJ2-5	16	-	TRBD2	CASSYQLAGGGETQYF	TGTGCCAGCAGCTACCAACTAGCGGGGGGAGGGGAGACCCAGTACTTC
TRBV28	TRBJ1-1	16	-	-	CASSLRRGGGYTEAFF	TGTGCCAGCAGTTTACGGAGGGGAGGTGGATACACTGAAGCTTTCTTT
TRBV11-2	TRBJ1-2	16	-	TRBD1	CASSSGLTGQGYGYTF	TGTGCCAGCAGCTCGGGACTGACGGGACAGGGGTACGGCTACACCTTC
TRBV11-2	TRBJ2-1	14	-	-	CASSYTGTYNEQFF	TGTGCCAGCAGCTACACCGGGACCTACAATGAGCAGTTCTTC
TRBV28	TRBJ2-5	15	-	-	CASSFYAGEKETQYF	TGTGCCAGCAGTTTTTACGCAGGGGAGAAAGAGACCCAGTACTTC
TRBV4-1	TRBJ1-4	14	-	-	CASSQAQINEKLFF	TGCGCCAGCAGCCAAGCACAGATTAATGAAAAACTGTTTTTT
TRBV6-1	TRBJ1-4	17	once	TRBD1	CASSGRDRAVVNEKLFF	TGTGCCAGCAGTGGTCGGGACAGGGCCGTCGTTAATGAAAAACTGTTTTTT
TRBV27	TRBJ1-4	13	once	-	CASKTGTNEKLFF	TGTGCCAGCAAAACAGGGACTAATGAAAAACTGTTTTTT
TRBV7-9	TRBJ2-7	19	-	TRBD2	CASSPLPGLAGSSSYEQYF	TGTGCCAGCAGCCCCCTTCCGGGACTAGCGGGATCGAGCTCCTACGAGCAGTACTTC
TRBV10-1	TRBJ2-4	12	-	-	CATQGTKNIQYF	TGCGCCACCCAGGGGACCAAAAACATTCAGTACTTC